Shown below are 20 T cell receptor beta chains from a single sample sequenced in a study of T cells after yellow fever vaccination. TCRdb recomputed calls from the 5' RACE reads with MiXCR, one row per CDR3 protein. The sample records about 240,000 distinct CDR3 sequences, 6.9% being singletons. Specimen: CD4+ T cells sorted from PBMCs, collected 15 days after the yellow fever booster vaccination. Source of these receptors: a man aged 25-45 years who received the YFV17D yellow fever vaccine.

This clonotype was seen only a few times. V gene TRBV7-9 combines with J gene TRBJ1-2, with TRBD1 as a possible D gene (6 bases). Trimming took 6 bases from V and 2 from J, leaving 10 bases between them. This CDR3 has 13 amino acids. CDR1 and CDR2 from the germline V gene are SEHNR and FQNEAQ (reference sequence). CDR3: CASRQDSNYGYTF. CDR3 DNA sequence: TGTGCCAGCAGGCAGGACAGCAACTATGGCTACACCTTC.

In nucleotides, the CDR3 is TGTGCCAGCACCACCACGGAGACCCAGTACTTC. It yields the protein CASTTTETQYF. This rearrangement joins TRBV28 to TRBJ2-5; D unresolved. CDR1 MDHEN and CDR2 SYDVKM come from the germline V gene. The V end was cut by 7 bases, the J end by 5 bases, with 8 bases between. This CDR3 has 11 residues.

This clonotype has more than one count but fewer than ten. V gene TRBV20-1 combines with J gene TRBJ2-7; TRBD2 matches 7 bases. Trimming took 1 base from V and 3 from J; bases not matched to a gene: 3. The CDR3 loop spans 13 amino acids. Looked up from germline, CDR1 is DFQATT and CDR2 is SNEGSKA (reference sequence). CDR3 amino acids: CSARGLAIYEQYF. The CDR3 DNA reads TGCAGTGCTAGAGGACTAGCAATCTACGAGCAGTACTTC.

On this clonotype: A much larger clone is a single base away; this may be a read error. V is TRBV20-1 and J is TRBJ2-5; 9 nucleotides line up with TRBD1. The germline CDR1 and CDR2 sequences are DFQATT and SNEGSKA (reference sequence). Germline trimming cut 8 bases from V and 5 bases from J; bases unmatched to any gene: 15. The CDR3 loop spans 15 amino acids. The CDR3, as DNA: TGCAGTACTTCTTCCCACGACAGGGGGGGGGAGACCCAGTACTTC. Translated: CSTSSHDRGGETQYF.

The chain recombines TRBV29-1 with TRBJ2-7, with 13 positions matching TRBD2. The J segment lost 0 bases and the V segment lost 1 base, leaving 6 bases of the junction unmatched. Germline assignment: CDR1 SQVTM and CDR2 ANQGSEA. CDR3 length: 17 residues. This CDR3 is CSVEGLAGGVGSYEQYF. Written as DNA, the CDR3 is TGCAGCGTTGAAGGACTAGCGGGAGGAGTAGGCTCCTACGAGCAGTACTTC.

This chain joins TRBV4-3 and TRBJ2-7; a weak D match, TRBD2 (5 bases). Trimming removed 0 bases from V and 5 bases from J, with 8 bases in between. CDR3 size: 13 residues. Germline CDR1 LGHNA, CDR2 YSLEER. The CDR3 is CASSQETRNEQYF. CDR3 DNA sequence: TGCGCCAGCAGCCAAGAAACTAGAAACGAGCAGTACTTC.

The chain joins TRBV4-3 to TRBJ1-2; possible D gene TRBD1, 6 bases. This CDR3 spans 16 amino acids. Germline lookup yields CDR1 LGHNA and CDR2 YSLEER. V lost 0 bases, J lost 5 bases, and 16 bases lay in between. The CDR3, as DNA: TGCGCCAGCAGCCAAGAACTATCAGGGGTTAGATATGGCTACACCTTC. As protein: CASSQELSGVRYGYTF.

This clonotype was counted at least ten times. The J gene is TRBJ2-7, the V gene TRBV5-5, with TRBD2 matching over 8 bases. Germline loops: CDR1 SGHKS, CDR2 YYEKEE (reference sequence). Unmatched junction bases numbered 8, after V lost 0 bases and J lost 0 bases. This CDR3 contains 17 residues. The CDR3 reads CASSLVASGSSSYEQYF. The CDR3 DNA reads as TGTGCCAGCAGCTTGGTGGCTAGCGGGTCTAGCTCCTACGAGCAGTACTTC.

With respect to this clonotype: The junction does not match germline at one end; this may be a read error. The chain carries TRBV12-5 and TRBJ2-1; 9 positions agree with TRBD2. This CDR3 has 15 amino acids. Germline V CDR1 and CDR2: LGHNT, FRNRAP. This CDR3 is CVSGFELAGYNEQFF. As DNA, the CDR3 is TGTGTTAGTGGTTTCGAGCTAGCGGGATACAATGAGCAGTTCTTC. Complete variable domain (other parts from reference TRBV12-5 and TRBJ2-1): DARVTQTPRHKVTEMGQEVTMRCQPILGHNTVFWYRQTMMQGLELLAYFRNRAPLDDSGMPKDRFSAEMPDATLATLKIQPSEPRDSAVYFCVSGFELAGYNEQFFGPGTRLTVL.

This clonotype was detected only a few times. This rearrangement joins TRBV5-1 to TRBJ2-2; D gene ambiguous. V lost 6 bases and J 6 bases, leaving 12 bases between the germline ends. This CDR3 region has 13 residues. Looked up from germline, CDR1 is SGHRS and CDR2 is YFSETQ. DNA for the CDR3: TGCGCCAGCAAACCGGTGGGCTCCGGGGAGCTGTTTTTT. This encodes CASKPVGSGELFF.

Ten or more counts support this clonotype. This chain connects TRBV6-2 or TRBV6-3 to TRBJ2-1, with 9 bases matching TRBD1. This CDR3 has 14 amino acids. Germline V CDR1 and CDR2: MNHEY, SVGEGT. V lost 6 bases to trimming and J lost 6 bases; unmatched junction nucleotides: 6. In DNA, the CDR3 is TGTGCCAGCAGGGGGACAGGGATGCTCAATGAGCAGTTCTTC. Amino acid sequence: CASRGTGMLNEQFF.

This clonotype was counted ten times or more. The chain joins TRBV9 to TRBJ2-1; D is undetermined. The CDR3 consists of 14 residues. Looked up from germline, CDR1 is SGDLS and CDR2 is YYNGEE. Trimming took 4 bases from V and 7 from J, leaving 15 bases between them. Here the CDR3 DNA reads TGTGCCAGCAGCCCCCGTCCCCATACGAATGAGCAGTTCTTC. It encodes CASSPRPHTNEQFF.

A few counts support this clonotype. The chain carries TRBV12-3 or TRBV12-4 and TRBJ1-5, with 7 bases lining up with TRBD1. V was clipped by 5 bases and J by 7 bases; unmatched bases: 14. The CDR3 length is 16 residues. The CDR3 loop is CASSREQGMVGQPQHF. CDR3 nucleotides: TGTGCCAGCAGTCGCGAACAGGGGATGGTGGGGCAGCCCCAGCATTTT.

This clonotype has just a few counts. The genes are TRBV5-1 and TRBJ2-2, with D uncertain. Germline V gene data show CDR1 as SGHRS and CDR2 as YFSETQ. V was clipped by 0 bases and J by 6 bases, with 6 bases between them. The CDR3 has 13 amino acids. The CDR3 loop reads CASSLAGPGELFF. The CDR3 bases are TGCGCCAGCAGCTTGGCCGGACCCGGGGAGCTGTTTTTT.

This clonotype has ten or more counts. This rearrangement joins TRBV20-1 to TRBJ1-3; 8 bases align to TRBD1. V was clipped by 3 bases and J by 0 bases; unmatched bases: 7. The CDR3 runs to 16 residues. Looked up from germline, CDR1 is DFQATT and CDR2 is SNEGSKA (reference sequence). CDR3 protein: CSARVQGARSGNTIYF. The CDR3 DNA sequence: TGCAGTGCTAGGGTGCAGGGGGCCCGCTCTGGAAACACCATATATTTT.

This clonotype showed up many times. The V gene is TRBV7-2, the J gene TRBJ2-7, with D uncertain. The germline CDR1 and CDR2 sequences are SGHTA and FQGNSA. Trimming took off 5 bases at V and 3 bases at J, with 8 bases between the two ends. The CDR3 is made up of 12 amino acids. In nucleotides, the CDR3 is TGTGCCAGCAGCCCCCTAGGCTACGAGCAGTACTTC. Its protein is CASSPLGYEQYF.

This clonotype was counted a few times. The V and J genes are TRBV5-1 and TRBJ2-3; TRBD1 matches at 7 bases. This CDR3 is 16 amino acids long. Germline CDR1 is SGHRS and CDR2 is YFSETQ. Trimming removed 2 bases from V and 1 base from J; junction bases left unmatched: 7. CDR3 region: CASSLGTVEGTDTQYF. The CDR3 DNA sequence: TGCGCCAGCAGCTTAGGGACAGTAGAGGGCACAGATACGCAGTATTTT.

This clonotype was detected only a few times. The genes are TRBV20-1 and TRBJ2-7, with TRBD2 identical over 7 bases. From germline, CDR1 is DFQATT and CDR2 SNEGSKA (reference sequence). CDR3 length equals 14 residues. J lost 1 base, V lost 6 bases, and 9 bases had no gene match. The DNA of the CDR3 is TGCAGTGCCAAAACGACTAGCCCGTCCTACGAGCAGTACTTC. Translated: CSAKTTSPSYEQYF.

This clonotype was seen at least ten times. This sequence joins TRBV20-1 and TRBJ2-5; 10 bases fit TRBD1. The trim removed 5 bases at V and 3 bases at J, leaving 9 bases unmatched. Germline V gene sequence: CDR1 DFQATT, CDR2 SNEGSKA (reference sequence). The CDR3 runs to 15 residues. This chain's CDR3 is CSADSPGTGEETQYF. The DNA for the CDR3 is TGCAGTGCTGATAGCCCCGGGACAGGGGAAGAGACCCAGTACTTC.

The chain employs TRBV7-8 and TRBJ2-5; 7 bases line up with TRBD2. The CDR3 is 15 amino acids. Germline V gene lookup returns CDR1 SGHVS and CDR2 FQNEAQ. After removal of 1 base from V and 0 bases from J, the junction contained 2 bases not matched to a gene. The CDR3 protein is CASSLGTSDQETQYF. DNA for the CDR3: TGTGCCAGCAGCTTAGGAACTAGCGACCAAGAGACCCAGTACTTC. The full variable domain, with the rest looked up from reference TRBV7-8 and TRBJ2-5, is GAGVSQSPRYKVAKRGQDVALRCDPISGHVSLFWYQQALGQGPEFLTYFQNEAQLDKSGLPSDRFFAERPEGSVSTLKIQRTQQEDSAVYLCASSLGTSDQETQYFGPGTRLLVL.